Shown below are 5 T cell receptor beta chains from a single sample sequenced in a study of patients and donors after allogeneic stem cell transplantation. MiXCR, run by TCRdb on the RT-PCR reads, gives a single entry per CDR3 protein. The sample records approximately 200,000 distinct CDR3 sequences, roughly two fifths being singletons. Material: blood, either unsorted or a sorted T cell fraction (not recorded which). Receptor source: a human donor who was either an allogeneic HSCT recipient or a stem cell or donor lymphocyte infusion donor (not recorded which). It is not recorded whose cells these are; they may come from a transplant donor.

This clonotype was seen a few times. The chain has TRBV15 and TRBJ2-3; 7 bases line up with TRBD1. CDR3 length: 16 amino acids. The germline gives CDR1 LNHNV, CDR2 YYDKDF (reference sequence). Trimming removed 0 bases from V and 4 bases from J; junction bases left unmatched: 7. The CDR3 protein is CATSRDYGQVADTQYF. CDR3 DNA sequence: TGTGCCACCAGCAGAGATTACGGACAGGTGGCAGATACGCAGTATTTT.

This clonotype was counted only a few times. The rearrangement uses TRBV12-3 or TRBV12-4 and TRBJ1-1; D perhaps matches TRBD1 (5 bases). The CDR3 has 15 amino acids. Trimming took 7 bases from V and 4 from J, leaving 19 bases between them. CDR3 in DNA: TGTGCCAGCACCCCCCCAGGGCACAAGGGCACTGAAGCTTTCTTT. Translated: CASTPPGHKGTEAFF.

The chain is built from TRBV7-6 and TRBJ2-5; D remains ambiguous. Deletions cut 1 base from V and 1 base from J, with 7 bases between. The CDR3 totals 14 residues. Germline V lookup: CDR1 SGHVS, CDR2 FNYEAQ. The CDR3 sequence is CASSLGSFQETQYF. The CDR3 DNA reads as TGTGCCAGCAGCTTAGGGTCGTTCCAAGAGACCCAGTACTTC.

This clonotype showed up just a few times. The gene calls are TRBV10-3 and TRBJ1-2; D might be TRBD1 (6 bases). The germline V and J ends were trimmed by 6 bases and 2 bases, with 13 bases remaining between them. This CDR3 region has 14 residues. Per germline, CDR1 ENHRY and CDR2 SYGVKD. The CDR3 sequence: CAISVTGINYGYTF. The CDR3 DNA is TGTGCCATCAGCGTTACAGGGATCAACTATGGCTACACCTTC.

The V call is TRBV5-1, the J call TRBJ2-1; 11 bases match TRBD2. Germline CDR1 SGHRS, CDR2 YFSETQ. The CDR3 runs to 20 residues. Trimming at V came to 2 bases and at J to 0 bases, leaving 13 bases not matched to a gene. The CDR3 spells CASSLGLAGTKGISYNEQFF. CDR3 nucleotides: TGCGCCAGCAGCTTAGGACTAGCGGGTACGAAAGGAATCTCCTACAATGAGCAGTTCTTC.